This T cell receptor (beta chain) was sequenced in a study of blood T cells in healthy people across ages. Primed by a sample-barcoded 5' primer and a J-beta primer mix, a second PCR proceeded for 7 to 11 cycles. TCRdb re-derived calls from the 5' RACE reads in MiXCR, one entry per CDR3 protein. The sample comprises 600,000 or so distinct CDR3 sequences, more than 45% of which are singletons, and around 23% rests with the top ten. Study-wide results and limits: There was no known CMV status for donors, so expanded clonotype changes were possibly confounded.

This clonotype was seen repeatedly, ten times or more. Antigen unknown. The CDR3 runs 15 residues. J gave up 8 bases and V 6 bases, and 10 bases lay outside the gene matches. Looked up from germline, CDR1 is MNHNY and CDR2 is SVGAGI (reference sequence). The sample was blood. The chain has TRBV6-6 and TRBJ2-4; 10 bases are a match to TRBD2. The receptor was isolated from a man at least 80 years old in good health. The CDR3 spells CASRSSGGALDIQYF. The CDR3 DNA reads as TGTGCCAGCAGGTCTAGCGGGGGCGCCCTGGACATTCAGTACTTC.